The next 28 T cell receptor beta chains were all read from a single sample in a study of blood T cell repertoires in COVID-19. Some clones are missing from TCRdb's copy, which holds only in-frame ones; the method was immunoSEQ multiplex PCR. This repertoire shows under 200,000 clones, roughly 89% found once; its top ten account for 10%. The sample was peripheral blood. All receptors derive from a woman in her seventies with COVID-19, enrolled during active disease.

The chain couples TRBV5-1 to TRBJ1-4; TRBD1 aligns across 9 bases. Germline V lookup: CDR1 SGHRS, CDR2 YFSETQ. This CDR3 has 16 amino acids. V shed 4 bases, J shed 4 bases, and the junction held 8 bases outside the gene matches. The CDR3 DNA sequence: TGCGCCAGCAGCACGATACCGGGACAGGGTAATGAAAAACTGTTTTTT. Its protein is CASSTIPGQGNEKLFF.

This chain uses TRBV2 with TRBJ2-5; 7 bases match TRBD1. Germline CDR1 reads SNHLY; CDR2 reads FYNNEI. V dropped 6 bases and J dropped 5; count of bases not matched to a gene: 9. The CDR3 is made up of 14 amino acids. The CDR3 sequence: CASRLRQGTETQYF. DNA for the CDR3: TGTGCCAGCAGGTTAAGACAGGGTACGGAGACCCAGTACTTC.

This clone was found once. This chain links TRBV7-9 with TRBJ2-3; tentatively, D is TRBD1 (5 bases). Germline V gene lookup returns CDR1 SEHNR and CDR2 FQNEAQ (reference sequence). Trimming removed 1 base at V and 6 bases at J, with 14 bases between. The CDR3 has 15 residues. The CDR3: CASSLGQFSGDTQYF. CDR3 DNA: TGTGCCAGCAGCTTAGGACAGTTCTCCGGGGATACGCAGTATTTT.

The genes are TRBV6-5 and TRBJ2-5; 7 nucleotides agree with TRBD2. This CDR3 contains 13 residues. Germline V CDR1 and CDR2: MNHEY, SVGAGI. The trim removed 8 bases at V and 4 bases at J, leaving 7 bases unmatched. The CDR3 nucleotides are TGTGCCAGCTCGGGTCTAGCGGTAGAGACCCAGTACTTC. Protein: CASSGLAVETQYF.

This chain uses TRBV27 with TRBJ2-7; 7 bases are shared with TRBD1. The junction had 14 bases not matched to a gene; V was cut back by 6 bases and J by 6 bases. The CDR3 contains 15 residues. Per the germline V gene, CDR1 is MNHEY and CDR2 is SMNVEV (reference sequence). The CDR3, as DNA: TGTGCCAGCAGCCTCTCATGGGACAGCTCAGGCGAGCAGTACTTC. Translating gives CASSLSWDSSGEQYF.

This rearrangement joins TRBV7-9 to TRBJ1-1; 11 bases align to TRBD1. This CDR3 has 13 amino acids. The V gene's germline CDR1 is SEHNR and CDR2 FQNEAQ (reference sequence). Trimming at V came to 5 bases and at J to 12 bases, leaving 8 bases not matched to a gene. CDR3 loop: CASSQGGQGVTFF. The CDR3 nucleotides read TGTGCCAGCAGCCAGGGGGGACAGGGGGTGACTTTCTTT.

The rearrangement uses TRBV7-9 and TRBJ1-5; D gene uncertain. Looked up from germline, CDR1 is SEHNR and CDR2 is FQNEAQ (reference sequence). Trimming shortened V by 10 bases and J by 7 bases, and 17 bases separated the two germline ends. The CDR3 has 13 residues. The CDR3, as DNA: TGTGCCACGTCTCTGGGTCCGGGACAGCCCCAGCATTTT. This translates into CATSLGPGQPQHF.

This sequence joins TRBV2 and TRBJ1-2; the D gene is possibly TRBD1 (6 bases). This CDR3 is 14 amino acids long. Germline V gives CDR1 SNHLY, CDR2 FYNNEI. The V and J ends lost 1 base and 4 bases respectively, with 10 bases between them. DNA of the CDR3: TGTGCCAGCAGTGAAGGGGGGCGCACCTATGGCTACACCTTC. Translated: CASSEGGRTYGYTF.

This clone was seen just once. The CDR3 DNA sequence: TGTGCCAGCACCCCAGCCGGGGGTAGGGGCGCCTACGAGCAGTACTTC. Translation gives CASTPAGGRGAYEQYF. The rearrangement links TRBV28 to TRBJ2-7; tentative D call: TRBD2 (6 bases). Trimming cost V 7 bases and J 2 bases, with 21 bases left between them. Germline lookup yields CDR1 MDHEN and CDR2 SYDVKM. The CDR3 covers 16 residues.

DNA for the CDR3: TGTGCCAGCACCCACCACGGGACAGGGGACGCAAGGGGTGAAAAACTGTTTTTT. Encoded protein: CASTHHGTGDARGEKLFF. The chain couples TRBV28 to TRBJ1-4; 10 bases agree with TRBD1. Trimming at V came to 7 bases and at J to 7 bases, leaving 18 bases not matched to a gene. Germline CDR1 reads MDHEN; CDR2 reads SYDVKM. The CDR3 runs 18 residues.

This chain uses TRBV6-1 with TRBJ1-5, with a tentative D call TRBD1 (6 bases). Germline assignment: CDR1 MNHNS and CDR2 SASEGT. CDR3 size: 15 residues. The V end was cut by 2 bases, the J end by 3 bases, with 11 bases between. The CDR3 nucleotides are TGTGCCAGCAGTGAAAGCGGACAGCACAATCAGCCCCAGCATTTT. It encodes CASSESGQHNQPQHF.

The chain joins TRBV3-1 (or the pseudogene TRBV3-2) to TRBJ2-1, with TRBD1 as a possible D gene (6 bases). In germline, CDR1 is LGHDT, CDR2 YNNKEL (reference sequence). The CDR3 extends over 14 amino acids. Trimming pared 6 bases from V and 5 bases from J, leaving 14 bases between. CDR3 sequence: CASRGAPRNNEQFF. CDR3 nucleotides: TGTGCCAGCAGGGGGGCGCCGAGGAACAATGAGCAGTTCTTC.

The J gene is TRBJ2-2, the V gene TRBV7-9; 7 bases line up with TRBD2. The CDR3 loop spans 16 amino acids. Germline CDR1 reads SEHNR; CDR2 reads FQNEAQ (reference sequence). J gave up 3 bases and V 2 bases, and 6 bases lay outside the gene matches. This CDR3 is CASSLSGRGYTGELFF. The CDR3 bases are TGTGCCAGCAGCTTATCTGGGCGGGGGTACACCGGGGAGCTGTTTTTT. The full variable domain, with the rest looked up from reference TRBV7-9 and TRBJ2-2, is DTGVSQNPRHKITKRGQNVTFRCDPISEHNRLYWYRQTLGQGPEFLTYFQNEAQLEKSRLLSDRFSAERPKGSFSTLEIQRTEQGDSAMYLCASSLSGRGYTGELFFGEGSRLTVL.

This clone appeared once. CDR3 DNA sequence: TGTGCCAGCGGGCGGACAGGGCTGGACGGGGAGCTGTTTTTT. The encoded protein is CASGRTGLDGELFF. This chain connects TRBV6-5 to TRBJ2-2; 8 nucleotides match TRBD1. Germline CDR1 and CDR2: MNHEY and SVGAGI. The CDR3 has 14 residues. V was pared by 8 bases and J by 7 bases, with 9 bases of the junction left unmatched.

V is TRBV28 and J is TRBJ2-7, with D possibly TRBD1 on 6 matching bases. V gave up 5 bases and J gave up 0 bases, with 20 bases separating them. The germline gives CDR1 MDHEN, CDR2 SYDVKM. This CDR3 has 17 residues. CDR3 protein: CASSPQGPMMPSYEQYF. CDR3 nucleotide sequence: TGTGCCAGCAGTCCCCAGGGGCCTATGATGCCCTCCTACGAGCAGTACTTC. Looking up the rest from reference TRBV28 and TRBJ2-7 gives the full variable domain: DVKVTQSSRYLVKRTGEKVFLECVQDMDHENMFWYRQDPGLGLRLIYFSYDVKMKEKGDIPEGYSVSREKKERFSLILESASTNQTSMYLCASSPQGPMMPSYEQYFGPGTRLTVT.

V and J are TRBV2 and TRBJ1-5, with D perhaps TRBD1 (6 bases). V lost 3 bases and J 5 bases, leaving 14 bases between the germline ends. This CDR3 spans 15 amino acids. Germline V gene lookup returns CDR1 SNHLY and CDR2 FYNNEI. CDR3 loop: CASSDQTQGDQPQHF. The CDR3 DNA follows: TGTGCCAGCAGTGACCAGACACAGGGAGATCAGCCCCAGCATTTT.

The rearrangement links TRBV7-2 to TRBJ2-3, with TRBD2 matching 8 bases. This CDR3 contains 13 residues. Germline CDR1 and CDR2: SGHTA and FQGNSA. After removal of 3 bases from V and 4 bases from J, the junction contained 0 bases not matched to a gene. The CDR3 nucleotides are TGTGCCAGCAGCTTCGGGGGGGCAGATACGCAGTATTTT. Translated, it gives CASSFGGADTQYF.

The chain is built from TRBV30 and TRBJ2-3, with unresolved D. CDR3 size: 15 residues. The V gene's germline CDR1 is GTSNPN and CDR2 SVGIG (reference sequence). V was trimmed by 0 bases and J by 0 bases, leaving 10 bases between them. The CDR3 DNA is TGTGCCTGGAGTGTCTCCGTTTTTAGCACAGATACGCAGTATTTT. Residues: CAWSVSVFSTDTQYF.

DNA for the CDR3: TGTGCCAGCAGTCCCATGAACCGGGATACGCAGTATTTT. This codes for CASSPMNRDTQYF. The chain has TRBV12-3 or TRBV12-4 and TRBJ2-3; D not certain. The CDR3 sequence is 13 residues long. V was trimmed by 5 bases and J by 6 bases, leaving 12 bases between them.

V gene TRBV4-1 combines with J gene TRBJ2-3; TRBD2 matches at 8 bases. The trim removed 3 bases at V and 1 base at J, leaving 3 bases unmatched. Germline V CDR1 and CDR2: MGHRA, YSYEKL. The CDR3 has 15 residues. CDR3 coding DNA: TGCGCCAGCAGCCAGACGACTAGCGGCACAGATACGCAGTATTTT. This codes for CASSQTTSGTDTQYF.

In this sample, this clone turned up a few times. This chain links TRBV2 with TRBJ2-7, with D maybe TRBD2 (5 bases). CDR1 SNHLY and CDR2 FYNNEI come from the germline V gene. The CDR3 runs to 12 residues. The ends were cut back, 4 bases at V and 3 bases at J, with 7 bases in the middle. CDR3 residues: CASSASSYEQYF. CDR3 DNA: TGTGCCAGCAGTGCTAGCAGCTACGAGCAGTACTTC.

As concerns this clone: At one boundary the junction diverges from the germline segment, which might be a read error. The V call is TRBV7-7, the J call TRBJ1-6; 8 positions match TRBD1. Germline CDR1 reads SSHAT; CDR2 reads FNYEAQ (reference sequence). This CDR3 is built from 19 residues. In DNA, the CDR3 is TGTGCTAGCAGCTTTCCGGGACAGGAGGTTTGTATCGGAAATTCACCCCTCCACTTT. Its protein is CASSFPGQEVCIGNSPLHF.

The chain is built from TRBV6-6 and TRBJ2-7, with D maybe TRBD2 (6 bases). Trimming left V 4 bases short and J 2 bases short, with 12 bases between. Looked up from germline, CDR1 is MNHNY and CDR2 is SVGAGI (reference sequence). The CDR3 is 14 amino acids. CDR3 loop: CASSSSGLTYEQYF. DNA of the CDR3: TGTGCCAGCAGTTCAAGCGGGTTGACCTACGAGCAGTACTTC.

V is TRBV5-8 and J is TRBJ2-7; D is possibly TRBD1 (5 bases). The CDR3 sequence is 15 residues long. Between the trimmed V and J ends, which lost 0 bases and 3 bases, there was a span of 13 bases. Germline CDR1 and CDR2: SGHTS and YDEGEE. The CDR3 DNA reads TGTGCCAGCAGCTTGGGCAGGGCCGGCTACTACGAGCAGTACTTC. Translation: CASSLGRAGYYEQYF.

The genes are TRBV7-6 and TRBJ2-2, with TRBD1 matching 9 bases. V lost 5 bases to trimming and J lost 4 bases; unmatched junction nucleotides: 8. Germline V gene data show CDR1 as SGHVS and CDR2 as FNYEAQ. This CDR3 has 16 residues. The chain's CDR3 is CASSTSETGGTGELFF. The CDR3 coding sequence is TGTGCCAGCAGCACGAGCGAGACAGGGGGCACCGGGGAGCTGTTTTTT.

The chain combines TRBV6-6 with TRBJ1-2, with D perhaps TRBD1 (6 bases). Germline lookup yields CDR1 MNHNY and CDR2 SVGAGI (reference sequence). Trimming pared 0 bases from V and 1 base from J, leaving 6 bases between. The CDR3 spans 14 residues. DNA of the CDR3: TGTGCCAGCAGTTACTCGGACAGTAACTATGGCTACACCTTC. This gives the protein CASSYSDSNYGYTF.

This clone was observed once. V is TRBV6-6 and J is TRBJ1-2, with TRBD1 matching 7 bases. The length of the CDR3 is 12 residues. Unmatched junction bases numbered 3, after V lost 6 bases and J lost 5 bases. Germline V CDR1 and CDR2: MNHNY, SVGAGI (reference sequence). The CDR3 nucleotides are TGTGCCAGCAGGGTGGGACAGTATGGCTACACCTTC. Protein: CASRVGQYGYTF.

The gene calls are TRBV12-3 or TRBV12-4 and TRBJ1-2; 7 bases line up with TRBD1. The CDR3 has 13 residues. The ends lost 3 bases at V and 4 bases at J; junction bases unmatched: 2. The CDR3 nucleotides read TGTGCCAGCAGTTTTTGGGACAGCTATGGCTACACCTTC. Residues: CASSFWDSYGYTF.